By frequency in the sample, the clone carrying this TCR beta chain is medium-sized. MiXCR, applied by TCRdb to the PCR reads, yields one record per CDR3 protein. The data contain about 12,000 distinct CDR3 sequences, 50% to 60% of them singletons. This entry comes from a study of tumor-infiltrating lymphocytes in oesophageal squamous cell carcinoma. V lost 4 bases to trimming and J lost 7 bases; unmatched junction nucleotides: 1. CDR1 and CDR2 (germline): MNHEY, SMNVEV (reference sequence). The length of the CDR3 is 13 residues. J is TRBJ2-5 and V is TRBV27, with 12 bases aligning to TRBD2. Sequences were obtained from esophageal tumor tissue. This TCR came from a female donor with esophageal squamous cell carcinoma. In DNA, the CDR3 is TGTGCCAGCAGTTCGACTAGCGGGGGGACCCAGTACTTC. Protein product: CASSSTSGGTQYF.